This TCR beta chain was recovered during a study of blood T cell repertoires in COVID-19. Study-wide background: T cells, B-cell-depleted T cells, or PBMCs supplied cDNA or gDNA.

The table came from immunoSEQ multiplex PCR; TCRdb's copy has only in-frame clones and leaves some out. Among about 250,000 clones listed, 80% to 90% were seen once. The germline V gene encodes CDR1 SGDLS and CDR2 YYNGEE. There are 15 residues in the CDR3. The V segment lost 4 bases and the J segment 7 bases; nucleotides outside the gene matches: 9. Assignment of participants to cohorts was predicated upon participant-reported clinical history. The chain has TRBV9 and TRBJ2-1; 9 bases match TRBD1. Source material: PBMCs or T cells enriched from blood (not recorded which). The sequence derives from a woman between 18 and 29 years old who had recovered from COVID-19. The CDR3 nucleotides read TGTGCCAGCAGCCAACCCCGGGACAGGGATAATGAGCAGTTCTTC. This codes for CASSQPRDRDNEQFF.